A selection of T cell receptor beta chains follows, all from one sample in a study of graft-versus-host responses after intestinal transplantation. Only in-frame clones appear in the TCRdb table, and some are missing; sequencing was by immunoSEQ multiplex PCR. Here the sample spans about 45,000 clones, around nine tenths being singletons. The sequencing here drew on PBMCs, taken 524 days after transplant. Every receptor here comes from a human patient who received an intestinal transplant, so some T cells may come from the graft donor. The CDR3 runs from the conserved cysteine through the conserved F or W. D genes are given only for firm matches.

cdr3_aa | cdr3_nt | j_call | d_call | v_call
CASSRQGSGSYEQYF | TGTGCCAGCAGCCGCCAGGGTAGCGGGAGCTACGAGCAGTACTTC | TRBJ2-7 | TRBD2 | TRBV28
CASSWGSGSRSYEQYF | TGCGCCAGCTCCTGGGGTAGCGGGAGTCGGTCCTACGAGCAGTACTTC | TRBJ2-7 | TRBD2 | TRBV5-1
CAISSDSRSTEAFF | TGTGCCATCAGTTCGGACAGCCGGAGCACTGAAGCTTTCTTT | TRBJ1-1 | . | TRBV10-3
CACTNRVPSYGYTF | TGTGCCTGTACGAACAGGGTTCCCTCTTATGGCTACACCTTC | TRBJ1-2 | . | TRBV30
CASSSGTGGIEQFF | TGTGCCAGCAGCTCCGGGACAGGGGGCATTGAGCAGTTCTTC | TRBJ2-1 | TRBD1 | TRBV7-3
CASTPGQLNEKLFF | TGTGCCAGTACTCCGGGACAGCTTAATGAAAAACTGTTTTTT | TRBJ1-4 | TRBD1 | TRBV19
CASSQGEEQYF | TGCGCCAGCAGCCAAGGTGAGGAGCAGTACTTC | TRBJ2-7 | . | TRBV4-3
CASSLVLGGEQYF | TGTGCCAGCAGCTTGGTGCTGGGGGGCGAGCAGTACTTC | TRBJ2-7 | . | TRBV5-8
CASSQDRQTFGNEQFF | TGCGCCAGCAGCCAAGATAGACAGACCTTCGGCAATGAGCAGTTCTTC | TRBJ2-1 | . | TRBV4-3
CASSYTLRGRTEAFF | TGTGCCAGCAGTTACACACTCAGGGGGCGCACTGAAGCTTTCTTT | TRBJ1-1 | TRBD1 | TRBV6-5
CASRLTSGSNNEQFF | TGTGCCAGCAGGTTAACTAGCGGGAGCAACAATGAGCAGTTCTTC | TRBJ2-1 | TRBD2 | TRBV7-2
CASSYPGRSSYEQYF | TGTGCCAGCAGTTACCCGGGACGGAGCTCCTACGAGCAGTACTTC | TRBJ2-7 | . | TRBV6-6
CASSPGLAGTYEQYF | TGTGCCAGCAGTCCCGGACTAGCGGGGACCTACGAGCAGTACTTC | TRBJ2-7 | TRBD2 | TRBV28
CASSDLRDHEQFF | TGCGCCAGCAGCGACCTCAGGGATCATGAGCAGTTCTTC | TRBJ2-1 | . | TRBV5-1
CASTLRMGAGANVLTF | TGTGCCAGTACCCTGAGGATGGGTGCTGGGGCCAACGTCCTGACTTTC | TRBJ2-6 | . | TRBV19
CASSFPGADTQYF | TGTGCCAGCAGCTTTCCGGGAGCAGATACGCAGTATTTT | TRBJ2-3 | . | TRBV5-6
CASSLEGGWTEAFF | TGCGCCAGCAGCTTGGAGGGGGGCTGGACTGAAGCTTTCTTT | TRBJ1-1 | . | TRBV5-1